The 23 T cell receptor beta chains below all came from one sample that was sequenced in a study of beta chain features in type 1 diabetes. Sequenced material consisted of expressed TCRB transcripts (all of the isolated RNA was reverse transcribed). Profiled with immunoSEQ multiplex PCR; TCRdb holds only in-frame clones, not every one. The table lists about 350,000 clones, 15% to 20% of them singletons. The sequenced sample was naive CD4+ T cells from blood. These receptors were collected from a woman younger than 35 in good health.

This sequence joins TRBV9 and TRBJ1-1; no reliable D call. Trimming removed 1 base at V and 3 bases at J, with 7 bases between. Germline V gene lookup returns CDR1 SGDLS and CDR2 YYNGEE. The CDR3 extends over 13 amino acids. In DNA, the CDR3 is TGTGCCAGCAGCGTAAGTACAGACACTGAAGCTTTCTTT. Amino acids: CASSVSTDTEAFF. The full variable domain, with the rest looked up from reference TRBV9 and TRBJ1-1, is DSGVTQTPKHLITATGQRVTLRCSPRSGDLSVYWYQQSLDQGLQFLIQYYNGEERAKGNILERFSAQQFPDLHSELNLSSLELGDSALYFCASSVSTDTEAFFGQGTRLTVV.

The CDR3 loop is CASSLEGGYYEQYF. The CDR3 DNA follows: TGTGCCAGCAGCTTAGAGGGGGGGTACTACGAGCAGTACTTC. The chain joins TRBV7-8 to TRBJ2-7; maybe TRBD2 (7 bases). The CDR3 covers 14 residues. Trimming shortened V by 1 base and J by 3 bases, and 10 bases separated the two germline ends. The germline gives CDR1 SGHVS, CDR2 FQNEAQ.

The V gene is TRBV23-1, the J gene TRBJ2-5, with 10 bases that match TRBD1. TRBV23-1 is assigned to the ORF class and has an uncertain function. V lost 8 bases to trimming and J lost 6 bases; unmatched junction nucleotides: 18. CDR3 length: 17 residues. CDR3 protein: CASVRITGTGEGKTQYF. The CDR3 DNA is TGCGCCAGCGTTAGAATCACCGGGACAGGGGAGGGAAAGACCCAGTACTTC.

The table lists this clone with a few counts. This rearrangement joins TRBV2 to TRBJ2-3; 12 positions agree with TRBD2. This CDR3 region has 16 residues. The ends lost 4 bases at V and 8 bases at J; junction bases unmatched: 10. Per germline, CDR1 SNHLY and CDR2 FYNNEI. The CDR3 sequence: CASSARTSGAFGTQYF. The CDR3 region has the DNA TGTGCCAGCAGTGCCCGGACTAGCGGGGCGTTTGGTACGCAGTATTTT.

The rearrangement uses TRBV5-4 and TRBJ1-4, with TRBD1 matching over 8 bases. V gave up 0 bases and J gave up 5 bases; unmatched junction bases: 3. The CDR3 spans 15 residues. Germline V gene data show CDR1 as SGHNT and CDR2 as YYREEE (reference sequence). CDR3 sequence (DNA): TGTGCCAGCAGCTTGGGGCGGACAGGGAATGAAAAACTGTTTTTT. Translating gives CASSLGRTGNEKLFF.

The sample holds one count of this clone. The chain is built from TRBV5-1 and TRBJ2-1; 9 nucleotides line up with TRBD1. V was clipped by 4 bases and J by 6 bases; unmatched bases: 11. The CDR3 spans 16 residues. In germline, CDR1 is SGHRS, CDR2 YFSETQ. CDR3 protein: CASSADPGQGFNEQFF. CDR3 DNA sequence: TGCGCCAGCAGCGCCGACCCGGGACAGGGATTCAATGAGCAGTTCTTC.

This clone showed up just a few times. The CDR3 DNA sequence: TGCAGCGTGACCGACTCGAACACTGAAGCTTTCTTT. Translating it yields CSVTDSNTEAFF. The chain links TRBV29-1 to TRBJ1-1, with D uncertain. Trimming shortened V by 6 bases and J by 1 base, and 9 bases separated the two germline ends. The germline V gene encodes CDR1 SQVTM and CDR2 ANQGSEA. This CDR3 region has 12 residues. Full variable domain (remainder filled in from reference TRBV29-1 and TRBJ1-1): SAVISQKPSRDICQRGTSLTIQCQVDSQVTMMFWYRQQPGQSLTLIATANQGSEATYESGFVIDKFPISRPNLTFSTLTVSNMSPEDSSIYLCSVTDSNTEAFFGQGTRLTVV.

The gene calls are TRBV29-1 and TRBJ2-3; D is perhaps TRBD1 (6 bases). Trimming left V 6 bases short and J 1 base short, with 14 bases between. This CDR3 spans 14 amino acids. The germline V gene encodes CDR1 SQVTM and CDR2 ANQGSEA. In DNA, the CDR3 is TGCAGCGTGAACAGGGTCTCGGGCACAGATACGCAGTATTTT. Its translation is CSVNRVSGTDTQYF.

This clone was observed a few times. The J gene is TRBJ1-1, the V gene TRBV7-9, with D possibly being TRBD1 (5 bases). The germline V and J ends were trimmed by 5 bases and 10 bases, with 11 bases remaining between them. CDR1 SEHNR and CDR2 FQNEAQ come from the germline V gene (reference sequence). This CDR3 region has 11 residues. In nucleotides, the CDR3 is TGTGCCAGCAGCCGACAGAGTGGAGCTTTCTTT. This codes for CASSRQSGAFF. Full variable domain (remainder filled in from reference TRBV7-9 and TRBJ1-1): DTGVSQNPRHKITKRGQNVTFRCDPISEHNRLYWYRQTLGQGPEFLTYFQNEAQLEKSRLLSDRFSAERPKGSFSTLEIQRTEQGDSAMYLCASSRQSGAFFGQGTRLTVV.

In this sample, this clone turned up a few times. The V and J genes are TRBV4-3 and TRBJ2-5; D may be TRBD2 (7 bases). The CDR3 length is 17 residues. Germline CDR1 LGHNA, CDR2 YSLEER. Trimming removed 0 bases at V and 12 bases at J, with 26 bases between. Here the CDR3 DNA reads TGCGCCAGCAGCCAAGATGGGACGGGGGGCTCGGGGCCTGCAAAGTACTTC. Protein product: CASSQDGTGGSGPAKYF.

The V gene is TRBV2, the J gene TRBJ2-4; possible D gene TRBD1, 5 bases. With 6 bases removed from V and 9 bases from J, the gap between germline ends came to 18 bases. Germline V CDR1 and CDR2: SNHLY, FYNNEI. The CDR3 runs 14 residues. As DNA, the CDR3 is TGTGCCAGCAGGCTTGCTGGGGCCCAGGGCATTCAGTACTTC. Residues: CASRLAGAQGIQYF. The variable domain in full, with the rest retrieved from reference TRBV2 and TRBJ2-4, is EPEVTQTPSHQVTQMGQEVILRCVPISNHLYFYWYRQILGQKVEFLVSFYNNEISEKSEIFDDQFSVERPDGSNFTLKIRSTKLEDSAMYFCASRLAGAQGIQYFGAGTRLSVL.

The V and J genes are TRBV14 and TRBJ2-2; 13 nucleotides line up with TRBD2. CDR1 is SGHDN and CDR2 is FVKESK in the germline V gene. V lost 9 bases, J lost 8 bases, and 6 bases stayed unmatched. CDR3 size: 14 residues. CDR3 residues: CARGLAGSIGELFF. CDR3 bases: TGTGCCAGGGGACTAGCGGGATCGATTGGGGAGCTGTTTTTT.

The CDR3 nucleotides read TGTGCCAGCAGTGACTCTAGCGGGTCCTACGAGCAGTACTTC. It yields the protein CASSDSSGSYEQYF. The chain uses TRBV25-1 and TRBJ2-7; TRBD2 aligns across 8 bases. The germline V gene has CDR1 MGHDK and CDR2 SYGVNS. The CDR3 loop spans 14 amino acids. After removal of 3 bases from V and 1 base from J, the junction contained 2 bases not matched to a gene.

CDR3 DNA: TGTGCCAGCAGCTTGGGGCCGGGACAGGGGTACAATGAGCAGTTCTTC. Its translation: CASSLGPGQGYNEQFF. The chain is built from TRBV5-6 and TRBJ2-1, with 10 bases that match TRBD1. There are 16 residues in the CDR3. Germline assignment: CDR1 SGHDT and CDR2 YYEEEE. Losses at the gene ends were 0 bases for V and 4 bases for J; bases not matched to a gene: 4.

The V and J genes are TRBV5-1 and TRBJ1-1, with D maybe TRBD1 (6 bases). The CDR3 has 13 amino acids. Trimming shortened V by 4 bases and J by 4 bases, and 11 bases separated the two germline ends. In germline, CDR1 is SGHRS, CDR2 YFSETQ. The CDR3 region has the DNA TGCGCCAGCAGCATGGGACATTCCACTGAAGCTTTCTTT. Protein product: CASSMGHSTEAFF.

The table lists this clone with a few counts. CDR3 sequence reads: CASSDRDRSSYEQYF. CDR3 bases: TGTGCCAGCAGTGATCGGGACAGGTCCTCCTACGAGCAGTACTTC. The chain links TRBV2 to TRBJ2-7; 8 bases are shared with TRBD1. Per the germline V gene, CDR1 is SNHLY and CDR2 is FYNNEI. V gave up 3 bases and J gave up 0 bases; unmatched junction bases: 4. The CDR3 contains 15 residues. Together with reference TRBV2 and TRBJ2-7, the CDR3 gives the full variable domain: EPEVTQTPSHQVTQMGQEVILRCVPISNHLYFYWYRQILGQKVEFLVSFYNNEISEKSEIFDDQFSVERPDGSNFTLKIRSTKLEDSAMYFCASSDRDRSSYEQYFGPGTRLTVT.

This clone was seen a few times. This sequence joins TRBV5-4 and TRBJ2-3, with D tentatively TRBD2 (6 bases). This CDR3 has 16 amino acids. Germline CDR1 and CDR2: SGHNT and YYREEE (reference sequence). V gave up 10 bases and J gave up 0 bases, with 21 bases separating them. The CDR3 DNA follows: TGTGCCGCCTGCAAGGGTGGAGGGGCTAGCACAGATACGCAGTATTTT. Encoded protein: CAACKGGGASTDTQYF.

As regards this clone: Within the sample, other DNA sequences also encode this same CDR3. The chain uses TRBV18 and TRBJ1-5, with D unclear. This CDR3 comprises 13 residues. CDR1 and CDR2 from the germline V gene are KGHSH and LQKENI. The V end was cut by 6 bases, the J end by 4 bases, with 10 bases between. The CDR3 protein is CASSPSSNQPQHF. For the CDR3, the DNA is TGTGCCAGCTCCCCATCCTCTAATCAGCCCCAGCATTTT.

This clone was counted only a few times. This sequence joins TRBV18 and TRBJ2-3, with D possibly TRBD1 on 6 matching bases. The CDR3 is 13 residues long. CDR1 is KGHSH, CDR2 LQKENI, per germline. V was cut by 3 bases and J by 3 bases, with 7 bases left in between. This CDR3 is CASSPGATDTQYF. CDR3 nucleotide sequence: TGTGCCAGCTCACCGGGGGCTACAGATACGCAGTATTTT.

The table lists this clone with a few counts. The V call is TRBV7-9, the J call TRBJ2-1, with 7 bases lining up with TRBD2. CDR3 size: 17 residues. V shed 2 bases, J shed 1 base, and the junction held 8 bases outside the gene matches. Per the germline V gene, CDR1 is SEHNR and CDR2 is FQNEAQ (reference sequence). CDR3 DNA: TGTGCCAGCAGCTTAAGGGCTGGACTAGAATCCTACAATGAGCAGTTCTTC. It specifies CASSLRAGLESYNEQFF.

In nucleotides, the CDR3 is TGTGCTAGTGGTTTGGTATTGAGCGGGGGGTCCTCGACCCAGTACTTC. It codes for CASGLVLSGGSSTQYF. V is TRBV12-5 and J is TRBJ2-5, with TRBD2 matching 9 bases. V lost 0 bases to trimming and J lost 7 bases; unmatched junction nucleotides: 9. Germline V CDR1 and CDR2: LGHNT, FRNRAP. This CDR3 is 16 amino acids long.

A few counts support this clone. The J gene is TRBJ2-7, the V gene TRBV29-1; 8 nucleotides match TRBD1. Unmatched junction bases numbered 7, after V lost 4 bases and J lost 2 bases. Germline V gene lookup returns CDR1 SQVTM and CDR2 ANQGSEA. The CDR3 has 14 amino acids. CDR3 in DNA: TGCAGCGTTGTTTACTACAGGGGGGCCTACGAGCAGTACTTC. Its protein is CSVVYYRGAYEQYF.

The table lists this clone with a few counts. The chain is built from TRBV12-5 and TRBJ1-1; 8 nucleotides match TRBD1. From germline, CDR1 is LGHNT and CDR2 FRNRAP. The CDR3 spans 15 residues. With 6 bases clipped from V and 4 bases from J, the junction kept 10 bases outside the gene matches. The CDR3 DNA follows: TGTGCTAGTGGGAGAGCCGGGACAGGAGTCACTGAAGCTTTCTTT. Encoded protein: CASGRAGTGVTEAFF.